The rows below give T cell receptor beta chains drawn from one sample of a study of spatial heterogeneity in lung cancer. Via MiXCR, TCRdb re-called the 5' RACE reads, giving one row per CDR3 protein. The sample records about 9,800 distinct CDR3 sequences, around half being singletons. Specimen: lung tumor tissue, collected at surgery. The receptors were gathered from a female donor with early-stage non-small cell lung cancer. CDR3s include the opening cysteine and the closing phenylalanine or tryptophan. D genes are given only for firm matches. Expanded clones get a size class; other rows say once, few or many, or leave the size out.

d_call | j_call | v_call | clone_size | cdr3_aa
. | TRBJ1-5 | TRBV20-1 | once | CSAREGQSNQPQHF
. | TRBJ2-7 | TRBV20-1 | . | CSASPLGTSEQYF
. | TRBJ2-2 | TRBV7-6 | . | CASSLGGTGELFF
TRBD1 | TRBJ2-3 | TRBV6-2/TRBV6-3 | . | CASRPTGQGVDTQYF
. | TRBJ2-4 | TRBV12-3/TRBV12-4 | . | CASSFRNIQYF
. | TRBJ2-3 | TRBV7-9 | . | CASSLGTATDTQYF
. | TRBJ2-2 | TRBV28 | few | CASSFAGYHTGELFF
. | TRBJ1-2 | TRBV11-3 | . | CASRRTGPAGYTF
. | TRBJ2-7 | TRBV2 | . | CASSLQGEQYF
. | TRBJ2-7 | TRBV7-9 | few | CASSSREGIYEQYF
. | TRBJ2-1 | TRBV7-3 | . | CASSLTPPQGGFVYNEQFF
. | TRBJ2-5 | TRBV7-2 | . | CASSLTGLPGETQYF
. | TRBJ2-7 | TRBV12-3/TRBV12-4 | . | CASSFRSSSYEQYF
. | TRBJ2-5 | TRBV10-3 | medium-sized | CAISGQAQETQYF
. | TRBJ2-1 | TRBV29-1 | . | CSVGTNYNEQFF
. | TRBJ1-5 | TRBV12-3/TRBV12-4 | . | CASSPQGSNQPQHF
. | TRBJ1-4 | TRBV6-5 | few | CASRAKWGKLFF
. | TRBJ2-3 | TRBV12-3/TRBV12-4 | . | CASGRDVSQYF
. | TRBJ1-3 | TRBV27 | . | CASSSRASRNTIYF
. | TRBJ2-3 | TRBV24-1 | . | CATSDLAPRGDTQYF
. | TRBJ1-5 | TRBV20-1 | . | CSASEAHSYSNQPQHF
. | TRBJ2-3 | TRBV2 | . | CASSERITTDTQYF
TRBD1 | TRBJ2-1 | TRBV12-3/TRBV12-4 | . | CASSPGQGRMYEQFF
. | TRBJ1-6 | TRBV7-9 | . | CASSLAEGKGSSYNSPLHF
. | TRBJ2-7 | TRBV5-1 | . | CASSSQGYEQYF
. | TRBJ1-1 | TRBV27 | . | CASSFYGGTEAFF
TRBD1 | TRBJ2-1 | TRBV5-6 | medium-sized | CASSRQGAGNNEQFF
. | TRBJ1-1 | TRBV4-2 | once | CASSLQMNTEAFF
TRBD2 | TRBJ2-7 | TRBV20-1 | . | CSAYTSGGFGQYF
. | TRBJ1-4 | TRBV7-9 | . | CAGPTGGREKLFF
. | TRBJ2-1 | TRBV15 | . | CATGKFTSNEQFF
. | TRBJ2-2 | TRBV12-3/TRBV12-4 | . | CASSTGSPGELFF
TRBD1 | TRBJ2-5 | TRBV7-2 | . | CASSSDRGGETQYF
. | TRBJ1-4 | TRBV4-3 | . | CASSQDQAGIFEKLFF
. | TRBJ1-5 | TRBV4-3 | . | CASSLPRPGWRPDQPQHF
TRBD2 | TRBJ2-1 | TRBV7-9 | few | CASSLAILAVNNEQFF
. | TRBJ2-5 | TRBV7-6 | few | CASSLGASKGETQYF
TRBD1 | TRBJ1-5 | TRBV6-6 | few | CASSNNRGGQPQHF
TRBD2 | TRBJ2-3 | TRBV4-3 | few | CAKHWRGGPSTDTQYF
TRBD1 | TRBJ1-1 | TRBV10-1 | . | CASSEAGTGKAFF
. | TRBJ2-5 | TRBV15 | . | CATSREGPGSVKETQYF
. | TRBJ1-5 | TRBV4-1 | . | CASSLEWGRRQPQHF
TRBD2 | TRBJ2-5 | TRBV5-1 | few | CASSFLSPGSGTYQETQYF
. | TRBJ2-3 | TRBV7-2 | . | CASSTGLGTDTQYF
. | TRBJ1-5 | TRBV7-9 | . | CASSSDPPGSYSNQPQHF
. | TRBJ1-5 | TRBV7-8 | few | CASSLVGAVRSGQPQHF
. | TRBJ1-6 | TRBV5-4 | . | CASSFGLLYNSPLHF
TRBD1 | TRBJ2-7 | TRBV5-1 | . | CASSLARTGIYEQYF
TRBD2 | TRBJ2-5 | TRBV7-2 | . | CASSYGLAVTQYF
TRBD1 | TRBJ2-7 | TRBV5-1 | once | CASSPDGDRAYEQYF
. | TRBJ1-2 | TRBV2 | . | CASSLQGYGYTF
. | TRBJ1-1 | TRBV4-2 | . | CASSSQGGEAFF
TRBD2 | TRBJ2-1 | TRBV10-3 | . | CAIGTSGGVSSYNEQFF
TRBD1 | TRBJ1-1 | TRBV28 | . | CASSFDRDTEAFF
TRBD1 | TRBJ1-2 | TRBV5-1 | . | CASSFGQGAKYGYTF
. | TRBJ1-5 | TRBV20-1 | few | CSATDAWGRRNQPQHF
. | TRBJ2-5 | TRBV11-2 | . | CASRGLPLQETQYF
. | TRBJ1-2 | TRBV5-4 | . | CASSLGQPYYGYTF
. | TRBJ2-5 | TRBV2 | . | CASSRTAQETQYF
. | TRBJ2-7 | TRBV5-6 | . | CASSFGNEQYF